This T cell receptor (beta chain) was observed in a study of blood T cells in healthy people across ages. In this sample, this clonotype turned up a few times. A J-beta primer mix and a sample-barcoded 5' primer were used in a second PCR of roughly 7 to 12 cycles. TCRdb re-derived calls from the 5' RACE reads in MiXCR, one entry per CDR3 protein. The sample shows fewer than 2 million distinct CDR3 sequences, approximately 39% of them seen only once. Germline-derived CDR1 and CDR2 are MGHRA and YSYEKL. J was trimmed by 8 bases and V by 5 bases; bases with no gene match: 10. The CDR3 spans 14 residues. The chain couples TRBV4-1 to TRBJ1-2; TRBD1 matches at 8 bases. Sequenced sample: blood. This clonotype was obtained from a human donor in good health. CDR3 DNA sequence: TGCGCCAGCAGCTGGACAGGGAGACCGCGCGGCTACACCTTC. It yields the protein CASSWTGRPRGYTF.